The 10 T cell receptor beta chains in this list originate from one sample, sequenced in a study of PD-1 blockade in classical Hodgkin lymphoma. Generated by immunoSEQ multiplex PCR, the TCRdb table keeps only in-frame clones and is missing some. The sample records about 21,000 clones, approximately 71% being singletons. Every one of the patients relapsed after autologous stem cell transplantation (brentuximab vedotin exposure was variable). The specimen comprised peripheral blood mononuclear cells (PBMCs), sampled at baseline. Source of these receptors: a human donor with classical Hodgkin lymphoma.

The chain is built from TRBV5-5 and TRBJ1-5; 7 bases line up with TRBD1. Unmatched junction bases numbered 10, after V lost 3 bases and J lost 4 bases. CDR1 SGHKS and CDR2 YYEKEE come from the germline V gene (reference sequence). This CDR3 is built from 16 residues. CDR3 sequence reads: CASSSATGTVNQPQHF. The CDR3 DNA reads TGTGCCAGCAGCTCCGCCACCGGGACAGTAAATCAGCCCCAGCATTTT.

The chain recombines TRBV18 with TRBJ1-3; 10 bases are a match to TRBD1. CDR3 length: 15 amino acids. Germline CDR1 is KGHSH and CDR2 is LQKENI. With 2 bases clipped from V and 4 bases from J, the junction kept 2 bases outside the gene matches. CDR3 sequence reads: CASSPVGQGGNTIYF. As DNA, the CDR3 is TGTGCCAGCTCACCAGTGGGACAGGGGGGAAACACCATATATTTT.

The J gene is TRBJ2-3, the V gene TRBV4-3, with TRBD2 matching 8 bases. Germline V gives CDR1 LGHNA, CDR2 YSLEER. The junction had 9 bases not matched to a gene; V was cut back by 0 bases and J by 7 bases. The CDR3 spans 16 residues. The CDR3 DNA sequence: TGCGCCAGCAGCCAAGATTTGAGCGGGAGTTCATATACGCAGTATTTT. It encodes CASSQDLSGSSYTQYF.

The CDR3 nucleotides are TGTGCCACCAGCAGAGACAAAGACAGAACTGGCTATGGCTACACCTTC. Encoded protein: CATSRDKDRTGYGYTF. This rearrangement joins TRBV15 to TRBJ1-2; D is perhaps TRBD1 (5 bases). Germline V gene lookup returns CDR1 LNHNV and CDR2 YYDKDF (reference sequence). CDR3 size: 16 residues. Trimming cost V 0 bases and J 4 bases, with 15 bases left between them.

This clone has just a few counts. The V call is TRBV28, the J call TRBJ1-1, with D perhaps matching TRBD1 (6 bases). The CDR3 has 17 amino acids. Germline V CDR1 and CDR2: MDHEN, SYDVKM. The V end lost 5 bases, the J end lost 0 bases, and 19 bases lay between the germline ends. This chain's CDR3 is CASSPSPTDRLNTEAFF. The CDR3 coding sequence is TGTGCCAGCAGTCCCTCCCCCACCGACAGGCTGAACACTGAAGCTTTCTTT.

V is TRBV7-8 and J is TRBJ2-1, with 8 bases identical to TRBD2. The length of the CDR3 is 16 residues. The V gene's germline CDR1 is SGHVS and CDR2 FQNEAQ. Trimming cost V 5 bases and J 3 bases; bases outside gene matches: 9. The CDR3 loop is CASSLMAGGLYNEQFF. CDR3 in DNA: TGTGCCAGCAGCCTCATGGCGGGGGGACTCTACAATGAGCAGTTCTTC.

The J gene is TRBJ2-3, the V gene TRBV5-8; 7 positions match TRBD2. CDR3 length: 14 residues. Germline values: CDR1 SGHTS, CDR2 YDEGEE. CDR3 coding DNA: TGTGCGGGGGGGGACCAGGCCATCACAGATACGCAGTATTTT. Translation: CAGGDQAITDTQYF.

The rearrangement joins TRBV30 to TRBJ2-7, with D perhaps matching TRBD2 (6 bases). The germline V gene has CDR1 GTSNPN and CDR2 SVGIG (reference sequence). This CDR3 has 14 amino acids. Trimming left V 5 bases short and J 1 base short, with 15 bases between. The CDR3 sequence is CAWALGTLSYEQYF. In nucleotides, the CDR3 is TGTGCCTGGGCCCTAGGGACTCTTTCCTACGAGCAGTACTTC. The full variable domain, rest sourced from reference TRBV30 and TRBJ2-7, is SQTIHQWPATLVQPVGSPLSLECTVEGTSNPNLYWYRQAAGRGLQLLFYSVGIGQISSEVPQNLSASRPQDRQFILSSKKLLLSDSGFYLCAWALGTLSYEQYFGPGTRLTVT.

This rearrangement joins TRBV18 to TRBJ2-7; D is unresolved. The germline V gene has CDR1 KGHSH and CDR2 LQKENI. Trimming took off 1 base at V and 1 base at J, with 5 bases between the two ends. This CDR3 is 13 amino acids long. Written as DNA, the CDR3 is TGTGCCAGCTCACCACAGGCTTCCTACGAGCAGTACTTC. Protein: CASSPQASYEQYF.

The V call is TRBV9, the J call TRBJ1-3, with D unresolved. Trimming took off 0 bases at V and 0 bases at J, with 16 bases between the two ends. The CDR3 contains 18 residues. CDR1 SGDLS and CDR2 YYNGEE come from the germline V gene. The CDR3 bases are TGTGCCAGCAGCGTAGACCCCCAGACAAGCCACTCTGGAAACACCATATATTTT. This encodes CASSVDPQTSHSGNTIYF.